The source of this TCR beta chain is a study of technical replicates of blood from several donors (dated by TCRdb to 2015 to 2018). V lost 1 base and J lost 0 bases; the stretch between them is 8 bases long. From the germline V gene, CDR1 is SGHRS and CDR2 is YFSETQ. Taken from cysteine to phenylalanine, the CDR3 has 16 residues. Just the 48-base CDR3 DNA is kept, in frame starting at base 1. The library was built by means of the immunoSEQ multiplex PCR assay. TCRdb provides this immuneACCESS table in a form limited to in-frame rearrangements. Some clones are lacking; in checked studies, under half of them reflect an unresolved V gene, and why the rest are absent is not known. The sample includes roughly 62,000 clones, with 91% observed a single time. About 3.9% of the sample rests with the top ten. In the case of this clone: Its specific antigen is unknown. Per-base qualities were not stored, and no clone one base away is much larger.

The chain employs TRBV5-1 and TRBJ2-6; TRBD2 is a possible D gene, resting on 5 matching bases. This clonotype originated in a human donor in good health. Some clones in this sample may be carry-over from other donors' samples. The sample was PBMCs. The CDR3 loop reads CASSLTAGSGANVLTF. DNA sequence: TGCGCCAGCAGCTTGACGGCGGGCTCTGGGGCCAACGTCCTGACTTTC.